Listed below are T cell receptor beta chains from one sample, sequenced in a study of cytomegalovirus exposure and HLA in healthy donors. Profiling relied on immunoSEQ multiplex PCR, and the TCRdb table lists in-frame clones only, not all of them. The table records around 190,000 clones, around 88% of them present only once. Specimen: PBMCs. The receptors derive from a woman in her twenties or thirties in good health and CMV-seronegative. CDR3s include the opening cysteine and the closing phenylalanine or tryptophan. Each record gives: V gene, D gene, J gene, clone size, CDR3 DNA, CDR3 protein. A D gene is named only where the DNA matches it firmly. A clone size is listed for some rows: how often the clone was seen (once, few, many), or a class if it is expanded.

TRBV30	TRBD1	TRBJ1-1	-	TGTGCCTGGAACAAAGGGGGCGCGAGCACTGAAGCTTTCTTT	CAWNKGGASTEAFF
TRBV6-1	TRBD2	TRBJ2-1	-	TGTGCCAGCAGGCTGCGACTAGCGGAGGGGGGTGAGCAGTTCTTC	CASRLRLAEGGEQFF
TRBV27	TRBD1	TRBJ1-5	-	TGTGCCAGCAGTTTATCGGGACAGCTCAATCAGCCCCAGCATTTT	CASSLSGQLNQPQHF
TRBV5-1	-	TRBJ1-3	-	TGCGCCAGCAGCTTTTCAGCAGGATTTCCCGGAAACACCATATATTTT	CASSFSAGFPGNTIYF
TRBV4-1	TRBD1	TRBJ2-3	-	TGCGCCAGCAGCCAGCAGGGACAGGCCCTTAGCACAGATACGCAGTATTTT	CASSQQGQALSTDTQYF
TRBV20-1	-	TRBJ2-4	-	TGCAGCGCCTCTGGGCCCCACATTCAGTACTTC	CSASGPHIQYF
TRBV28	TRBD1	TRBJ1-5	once	TGTGCCAGCAAACCGGACAGGGCGGGCAATCAGCCCCAGCATTTT	CASKPDRAGNQPQHF
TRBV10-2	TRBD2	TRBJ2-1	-	TGCGCCAGCACACTAGCGGGGGGGAATTTTGAGCAGTTCTTC	CASTLAGGNFEQFF
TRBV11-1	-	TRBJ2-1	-	TGTGCCAGCAGCTTAACAGTTAATGAGCAGTTCTTC	CASSLTVNEQFF
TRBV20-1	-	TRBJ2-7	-	TGCAGTGCGCACGGGTCCTACGAGCAGTACTTC	CSAHGSYEQYF
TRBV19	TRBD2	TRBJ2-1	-	TGTGCCAGTAGGACTACTAGCGGGGGCTTTGAGCAGTTCTTC	CASRTTSGGFEQFF